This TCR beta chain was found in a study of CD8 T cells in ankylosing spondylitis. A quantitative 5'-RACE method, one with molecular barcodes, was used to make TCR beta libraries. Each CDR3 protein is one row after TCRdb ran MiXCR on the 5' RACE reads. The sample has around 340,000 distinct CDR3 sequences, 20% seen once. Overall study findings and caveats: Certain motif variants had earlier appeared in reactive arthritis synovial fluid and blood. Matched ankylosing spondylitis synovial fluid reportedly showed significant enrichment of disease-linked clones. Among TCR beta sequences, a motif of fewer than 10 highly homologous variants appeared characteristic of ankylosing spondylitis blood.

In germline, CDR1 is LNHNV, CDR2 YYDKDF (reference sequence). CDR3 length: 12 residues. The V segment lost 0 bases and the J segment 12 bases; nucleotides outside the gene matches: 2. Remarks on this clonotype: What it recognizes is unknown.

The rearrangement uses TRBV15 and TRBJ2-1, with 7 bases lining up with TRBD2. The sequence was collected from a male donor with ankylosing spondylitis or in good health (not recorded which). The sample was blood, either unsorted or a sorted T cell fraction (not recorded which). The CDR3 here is CATSREGGGQFF. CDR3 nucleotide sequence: TGTGCCACCAGCAGAGAGGGCGGGGGGCAGTTCTTC. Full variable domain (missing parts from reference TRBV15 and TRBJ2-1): DAMVIQNPRYQVTQFGKPVTLSCSQTLNHNVMYWYQQKSSQAPKLLFHYYDKDFNNEADTPDNFQSRRPNTSFCFLDIRSPGLGDTAMYLCATSREGGGQFFGPGTRLTVL.